Following are 32 T cell receptor beta chains from one sample sequenced in a study of blood T cell repertoires in COVID-19. Sequenced by immunoSEQ multiplex PCR; TCRdb stores in-frame clones only, minus some. The sample has about 190,000 clones, 89% seen once; the top ten hold roughly 6.7%. Source material: peripheral blood. These receptors originate from a man in his forties with acute or convalescent COVID-19.

V is TRBV19 and J is TRBJ1-1; perhaps TRBD1 as D (5 bases). The CDR3 length is 13 residues. The V end lost 3 bases, the J end lost 4 bases, and 9 bases lay between the germline ends. CDR1 is LNHDA, CDR2 SQIVND, per germline (reference sequence). CDR3 sequence: CASSIMGGTEAFF. For the CDR3, the DNA is TGTGCCAGTAGTATTATGGGGGGCACTGAAGCTTTCTTT.

This clone was counted a few times. The V gene is TRBV5-4, the J gene TRBJ1-1; D perhaps matches TRBD1 (6 bases). Germline CDR1 and CDR2: SGHNT and YYREEE (reference sequence). CDR3 size: 14 residues. V gave up 2 bases and J gave up 2 bases, with 10 bases separating them. The CDR3 is CASSFQGINTEAFF. In nucleotides, the CDR3 is TGTGCCAGCAGCTTCCAGGGGATTAACACTGAAGCTTTCTTT.

This clone was observed a few times. The CDR3 spells CASRESGTGFGGGYTF. The CDR3 region has the DNA TGCGCCAGCAGAGAGAGTGGGACAGGGTTCGGAGGTGGCTACACCTTC. The chain recombines TRBV5-1 with TRBJ1-2, with 9 bases identical to TRBD1. V lost 5 bases to trimming and J lost 7 bases; unmatched junction nucleotides: 15. This CDR3 spans 16 amino acids. In germline, CDR1 is SGHRS, CDR2 YFSETQ.

This clone was counted between two and nine times. The genes are TRBV10-3 and TRBJ2-7; 12 bases align to TRBD2. Germline V lookup: CDR1 ENHRY, CDR2 SYGVKD. This CDR3 is 15 amino acids long. Unmatched junction bases numbered 2, after V lost 3 bases and J lost 2 bases. The CDR3 bases are TGTGCCATCAGTGAACTAGCGGGGGGTCCCTACGAGCAGTACTTC. Translated, it gives CAISELAGGPYEQYF.

V gene TRBV5-1 combines with J gene TRBJ1-1; 7 bases are a match to TRBD1. The CDR3 loop spans 15 amino acids. Germline lookup yields CDR1 SGHRS and CDR2 YFSETQ. Trimming took 4 bases from V and 2 from J; bases not matched to a gene: 8. The CDR3 bases are TGCGCCAGCAGCCGGGGGCAGGGGGGTAACACTGAAGCTTTCTTT. Its protein product is CASSRGQGGNTEAFF.

The count of this clone is one. This chain joins TRBV20-1 and TRBJ1-2; a weak D match, TRBD1 (6 bases). This CDR3 has 13 residues. CDR1 and CDR2 (germline): DFQATT, SNEGSKA (reference sequence). V lost 3 bases and J 3 bases, leaving 11 bases between the germline ends. The CDR3 protein is CSASEQGYYGYTF. The CDR3 DNA reads as TGCAGTGCTAGTGAACAGGGCTACTATGGCTACACCTTC.

This chain connects TRBV5-3 to TRBJ1-4; TRBD1 is a possible D gene (6 bases). TRBV5-3 is designated an ORF whose function remains uncertain. CDR3 length: 16 residues. The germline V and J ends were trimmed by 6 bases and 5 bases, with 20 bases remaining between them. CDR3: CARIGRGARINEKLFF. The CDR3 nucleotides read TGTGCCAGAATCGGACGGGGGGCCCGAATAAATGAAAAACTGTTTTTT.

The chain carries TRBV5-4 and TRBJ1-1; 7 bases agree with TRBD1. This CDR3 has 15 amino acids. J gave up 1 base and V 0 bases, and 3 bases lay outside the gene matches. Germline V gives CDR1 SGHNT, CDR2 YYREEE (reference sequence). The CDR3 loop reads CASSLGSGGNTEAFF. The CDR3 DNA is TGTGCCAGCAGCTTGGGTTCAGGGGGGAACACTGAAGCTTTCTTT.

V and J are TRBV19 and TRBJ1-5; unclear D gene. CDR3 size: 15 residues. In germline, CDR1 is LNHDA, CDR2 SQIVND (reference sequence). The V gene lost 3 bases and the J gene lost 2 bases, with 11 bases spanning the gap. The CDR3 bases are TGTGCCAGTAGTATGGGAGGCTCAGGCAATCAGCCCCAGCATTTT. It yields the protein CASSMGGSGNQPQHF.

CDR3 in amino acids: CASRPGTGLPRDQPQHF. CDR3 bases: TGTGCCAGTAGACCCGGGACAGGGCTCCCTAGGGATCAGCCCCAGCATTTT. The V and J genes are TRBV19 and TRBJ1-5, with 9 positions matching TRBD1. The CDR3 extends over 17 amino acids. Losses at the gene ends were 6 bases for V and 5 bases for J; bases not matched to a gene: 14. Germline V gives CDR1 LNHDA, CDR2 SQIVND (reference sequence).

This clone was counted a few times. The chain links TRBV30 to TRBJ1-1; the match to TRBD1 covers 9 bases. The CDR3 contains 13 residues. Germline CDR1 reads GTSNPN; CDR2 reads SVGIG (reference sequence). After removal of 5 bases from V and 0 bases from J, the junction contained 1 base not matched to a gene. CDR3 coding DNA: TGTGCCTGGGACAGGGGGATGAACACTGAAGCTTTCTTT. Its translation is CAWDRGMNTEAFF. Variable domain in full (rest from reference TRBV30 and TRBJ1-1): SQTIHQWPATLVQPVGSPLSLECTVEGTSNPNLYWYRQAAGRGLQLLFYSVGIGQISSEVPQNLSASRPQDRQFILSSKKLLLSDSGFYLCAWDRGMNTEAFFGQGTRLTVV.

The genes are TRBV12-3 or TRBV12-4 and TRBJ1-1, with 7 bases that match TRBD1. Trimming cost V 3 bases and J 7 bases; bases outside gene matches: 2. This CDR3 comprises 12 residues. The CDR3 nucleotides read TGTGCCAGCAGTTTTAGGGACAGTGAAGCTTTCTTT. Residues: CASSFRDSEAFF.

As concerns this clone: At the DNA level, this CDR3 is encoded by other sequences in the same sample as well. J is TRBJ2-5 and V is TRBV18, with D perhaps matching TRBD2 (6 bases). Looked up from germline, CDR1 is KGHSH and CDR2 is LQKENI. Trimming cost V 3 bases and J 5 bases, with 7 bases left between them. The CDR3 has 12 amino acids. CDR3 nucleotide sequence: TGTGCCAGCTCACCCGCGGGGGAGACCCAGTACTTC. Translating it yields CASSPAGETQYF.

CDR3 nucleotides: TGCGCCAGCAGCTTGAGTACAGGGAGCTACAATGAGCAGTTCTTC. This gives the protein CASSLSTGSYNEQFF. The rearrangement joins TRBV5-1 to TRBJ2-1; D may be TRBD1 (6 bases). In germline, CDR1 is SGHRS, CDR2 YFSETQ. The CDR3 length is 15 residues. Trimming shortened V by 1 base and J by 3 bases, and 11 bases separated the two germline ends.

The chain employs TRBV30 and TRBJ1-6, with a weak D call TRBD1 (5 bases). Germline CDR1 is GTSNPN and CDR2 is SVGIG (reference sequence). Trimming cost V 3 bases and J 5 bases, with 8 bases left between them. The CDR3 runs to 13 residues. CDR3 region: CAWRGQNNSPLHF. The CDR3 DNA sequence: TGTGCCTGGAGGGGGCAGAATAATTCACCCCTCCACTTT.

This sequence joins TRBV12-3 or TRBV12-4 and TRBJ2-2; TRBD1 matches at 9 bases. This CDR3 has 13 amino acids. V was clipped by 8 bases and J by 3 bases; unmatched bases: 1. The CDR3 region is CASDRGDTGELFF. The CDR3 DNA sequence: TGTGCCAGCGACAGGGGGGACACCGGGGAGCTGTTTTTT.

In its sample, this clone was seen once. The chain recombines TRBV7-2 with TRBJ2-7, with 9 bases that match TRBD1. Germline-derived CDR1 and CDR2 are SGHTA and FQGNSA. V shed 3 bases and J 4 bases; nucleotides not matched to a gene: 7. This CDR3 comprises 15 residues. The CDR3 protein is CASSLYRGRLYEQYF. The DNA of the CDR3 is TGTGCCAGCAGCTTGTACAGGGGGCGCCTTTACGAGCAGTACTTC.

The chain carries TRBV30 and TRBJ2-7, with unresolved D. Germline CDR1 reads GTSNPN; CDR2 reads SVGIG (reference sequence). This CDR3 spans 13 amino acids. V lost 0 bases to trimming and J lost 2 bases, with 8 bases between them. For the CDR3, the DNA is TGTGCCTGGAGTGTAGGCCTAGCCTACGAGCAGTACTTC. It yields the protein CAWSVGLAYEQYF.

V gene TRBV5-6 combines with J gene TRBJ1-1; perhaps TRBD1 as D (5 bases). Per germline, CDR1 SGHDT and CDR2 YYEEEE. The V end was cut by 5 bases, the J end by 4 bases, with 12 bases between. The CDR3 runs 13 residues. The CDR3 DNA reads as TGTGCCAGCAGTTGGGGCGGGGCCACTGAAGCTTTCTTT. It encodes CASSWGGATEAFF.

This clone was seen only a few times. The chain is built from TRBV27 and TRBJ1-2; perhaps TRBD1 as D (6 bases). Trimming removed 3 bases at V and 1 base at J, with 12 bases between. The CDR3 loop spans 15 amino acids. Germline V gene lookup returns CDR1 MNHEY and CDR2 SMNVEV (reference sequence). The CDR3 region has the DNA TGTGCCAGCAGTTTTTCGGGGGGCAATAACTATGGCTACACCTTC. This sequence encodes CASSFSGGNNYGYTF.

The genes are TRBV28 and TRBJ2-7, with 13 bases aligning to TRBD2. Germline-derived CDR1 and CDR2 are MDHEN and SYDVKM. With V trimmed by 4 bases and J by 4 bases, 7 bases remained unmatched. The CDR3 consists of 16 residues. The CDR3 coding sequence is TGTGCCAGCAGTTCCCATGGGACTAGCGGGGCGTACGAGCAGTACTTC. Encoded protein: CASSSHGTSGAYEQYF.

This rearrangement joins TRBV10-3 to TRBJ2-7, with 9 bases identical to TRBD1. The J segment lost 6 bases and the V segment lost 10 bases, leaving 10 bases of the junction unmatched. Germline V gene data show CDR1 as ENHRY and CDR2 as SYGVKD. This CDR3 has 13 amino acids. The CDR3 region has the DNA TGTGCCACAAAGACAGGGGGGTTACCCGAGCAGTACTTC. Translating it yields CATKTGGLPEQYF.

The chain recombines TRBV9 with TRBJ2-3; 13 bases line up with TRBD2. The CDR3 has 16 residues. The V gene end was trimmed by 3 bases and the J gene end by 5 bases; junction bases not matched to a gene: 6. Germline-derived CDR1 and CDR2 are SGDLS and YYNGEE. CDR3 amino acids: CASSGGLAGRGDTQYF. Here the CDR3 DNA reads TGTGCCAGCAGCGGGGGACTAGCGGGGAGGGGAGATACGCAGTATTTT.

The J gene is TRBJ2-5, the V gene TRBV30; D perhaps matches TRBD2 (5 bases). Between the trimmed V and J ends, which lost 2 bases and 5 bases, there was a span of 18 bases. CDR1 is GTSNPN, CDR2 SVGIG, per germline (reference sequence). The CDR3 has 15 amino acids. The chain's CDR3 is CAWSPAEGYGETQYF. The CDR3, as DNA: TGTGCCTGGAGTCCCGCAGAGGGTTACGGGGAGACCCAGTACTTC.

The chain carries TRBV2 and TRBJ1-6; D is possibly TRBD1 (5 bases). The germline V gene has CDR1 SNHLY and CDR2 FYNNEI. Trimming removed 11 bases at V and 6 bases at J, with 17 bases between. The CDR3 is made up of 14 amino acids. The CDR3, as DNA: TGTGCCGGAGCCCTGACAGCACTTAATTCACCCCTCCACTTT. Its translation: CAGALTALNSPLHF.

This chain joins TRBV19 and TRBJ1-4, with unresolved D. There are 18 residues in the CDR3. The germline V gene encodes CDR1 LNHDA and CDR2 SQIVND (reference sequence). V was clipped by 1 base and J by 3 bases, with 18 bases between them. CDR3 in DNA: TGTGCCAGTAGTATAGCCCTTGCTGGTTACTCTTCTAATGAAAAACTGTTTTTT. Translated, it gives CASSIALAGYSSNEKLFF.

This sequence joins TRBV5-1 and TRBJ1-1; D gene uncertain. The CDR3 is made up of 14 amino acids. V was pared by 1 base and J by 2 bases, with 9 bases between. Germline values: CDR1 SGHRS, CDR2 YFSETQ. In DNA, the CDR3 is TGCGCCAGCAGCTTGACAGTAACCAACACTGAAGCTTTCTTT. Residues: CASSLTVTNTEAFF.

This clone was counted a few times. The V call is TRBV30, the J call TRBJ2-7, with a tentative D call TRBD1 (6 bases). V lost 2 bases to trimming and J lost 4 bases, with 12 bases between them. CDR3 length equals 13 residues. Germline-derived CDR1 and CDR2 are GTSNPN and SVGIG (reference sequence). CDR3 in amino acids: CAWSYRDLYEQYF. The CDR3 DNA is TGTGCCTGGAGTTACAGGGATCTTTACGAGCAGTACTTC.

This chain connects TRBV7-9 to TRBJ2-7, with 10 bases aligning to TRBD2. Germline values: CDR1 SEHNR, CDR2 FQNEAQ (reference sequence). The ends lost 3 bases at V and 5 bases at J; junction bases unmatched: 13. There are 17 residues in the CDR3. The DNA of the CDR3 is TGTGCCAGCAGCTTTGGGGCCCTAGCGGGGGATAACCACGAGCAGTACTTC. As protein: CASSFGALAGDNHEQYF.

This clone was counted a few times. CDR3 region: CASHPGPGQFNSPLHF. For the CDR3, the DNA is TGTGCCAGCCATCCCGGACCGGGACAGTTTAATTCACCCCTCCACTTT. The chain uses TRBV28 and TRBJ1-6, with TRBD1 matching 7 bases. The germline gives CDR1 MDHEN, CDR2 SYDVKM. CDR3 length equals 16 residues. Germline trimming cut 8 bases from V and 6 bases from J; bases unmatched to any gene: 13.

The rearrangement links TRBV19 to TRBJ2-3; TRBD1 matches at 9 bases. Germline V gene lookup returns CDR1 LNHDA and CDR2 SQIVND (reference sequence). Trimming took 8 bases from V and 6 from J; bases not matched to a gene: 12. This CDR3 spans 15 amino acids. The CDR3 DNA follows: TGTGCCAGTTCTAGGGGACAGGGCACTTTGGATACGCAGTATTTT. Translating gives CASSRGQGTLDTQYF.

The chain uses TRBV28 and TRBJ1-2; 8 bases line up with TRBD1. J gave up 0 bases and V 4 bases, and 4 bases lay outside the gene matches. In germline, CDR1 is MDHEN, CDR2 SYDVKM. CDR3 size: 15 residues. The CDR3 loop is CASSSTGVANYGYTF. The CDR3 region has the DNA TGTGCCAGCAGTTCGACAGGGGTGGCTAACTATGGCTACACCTTC.